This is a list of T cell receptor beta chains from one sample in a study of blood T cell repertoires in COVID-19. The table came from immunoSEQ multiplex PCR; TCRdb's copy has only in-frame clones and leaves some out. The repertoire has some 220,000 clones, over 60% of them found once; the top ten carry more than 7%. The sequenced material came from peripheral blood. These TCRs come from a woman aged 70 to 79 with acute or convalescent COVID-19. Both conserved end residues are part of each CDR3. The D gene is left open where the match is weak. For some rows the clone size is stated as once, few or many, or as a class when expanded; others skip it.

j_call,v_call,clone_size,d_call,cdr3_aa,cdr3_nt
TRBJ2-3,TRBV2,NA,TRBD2,CASGGGVTDTQYF,TGTGCCAGCGGGGGGGGAGTGACAGATACGCAGTATTTT
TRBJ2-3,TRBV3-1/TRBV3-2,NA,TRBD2,CASSIWGLADRTDTQYF,TGTGCCAGCAGTATCTGGGGACTAGCGGACCGCACAGATACGCAGTATTTT
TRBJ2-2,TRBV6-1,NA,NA,CASSVSLPGITGELFF,TGTGCCAGCAGTGTTAGTCTCCCAGGGATCACCGGGGAGCTGTTTTTT
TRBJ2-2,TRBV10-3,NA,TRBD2,CAISEYAGEGGELFF,TGTGCCATCAGTGAATATGCGGGGGAAGGCGGGGAGCTGTTTTTT
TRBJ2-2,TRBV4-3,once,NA,CASSSSGRGELFF,TGCGCCAGCAGCTCGAGCGGGCGAGGGGAGCTGTTTTTT
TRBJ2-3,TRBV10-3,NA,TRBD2,CAISKERGSDTQYF,TGTGCCATATCAAAGGAGCGGGGGTCGGATACGCAGTATTTT
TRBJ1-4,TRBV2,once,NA,CASNPSGTNEKLFF,TGTGCCAGCAACCCGAGCGGGACAAATGAAAAACTGTTTTTT
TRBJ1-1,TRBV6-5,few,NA,CASSSKIWGAEAFF,TGTGCCAGCAGTTCAAAAATTTGGGGGGCTGAAGCTTTCTTT
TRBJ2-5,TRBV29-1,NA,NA,CSVEGVGVQGWGGETQYF,TGCAGCGTTGAAGGGGTAGGGGTCCAGGGATGGGGTGGAGAGACCCAGTACTTC
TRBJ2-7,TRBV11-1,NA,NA,CASTLAGRGNYEQYF,TGTGCCAGCACCCTGGCGGGGCGAGGAAACTACGAGCAGTACTTC
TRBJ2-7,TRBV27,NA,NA,CASSPWTAYEQYF,TGTGCCAGCAGTCCCTGGACAGCCTACGAGCAGTACTTC
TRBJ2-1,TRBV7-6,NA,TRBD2,CASSAGLAGAKYNEQFF,TGTGCCAGCAGCGCGGGACTAGCGGGGGCTAAATACAATGAGCAGTTCTTC
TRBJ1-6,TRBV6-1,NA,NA,CASSERGPTLALHF,TGTGCCAGCAGTGAAAGAGGCCCGACTTTAGCCCTCCACTTT
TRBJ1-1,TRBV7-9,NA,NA,CASSLAGRGIGSEAFF,TGTGCCAGCAGCTTAGCGGGTAGAGGGATCGGCTCTGAAGCTTTCTTT
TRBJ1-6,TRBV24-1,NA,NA,CATSDGFQNSPLHF,TGTGCCACCAGTGACGGGTTCCAGAATTCACCCCTCCACTTT
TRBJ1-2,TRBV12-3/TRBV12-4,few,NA,CASSLANIYGYTF,TGTGCCAGCAGTTTAGCAAACATCTATGGCTACACCTTC
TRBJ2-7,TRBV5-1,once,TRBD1,CASSRFMGQGYEQYF,TGCGCCAGCAGCAGGTTTATGGGACAGGGCTACGAGCAGTACTTC
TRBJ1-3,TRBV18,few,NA,CASSPSPGDTIYF,TGTGCCAGCTCACCCTCCCCCGGGGACACCATATATTTT
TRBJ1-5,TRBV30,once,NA,CAWSVADLSNQPQHF,TGTGCCTGGAGTGTGGCGGATCTAAGCAATCAGCCCCAGCATTTT
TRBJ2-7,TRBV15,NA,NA,CATSRGPGGALYEQYF,TGTGCCACCAGCAGAGGCCCAGGCGGGGCACTCTACGAGCAGTACTTC